This is a list of T cell receptor beta chains from one sample in a study of T cell changes during pregnancy in multiple sclerosis. The method was immunoSEQ multiplex PCR; TCRdb's version includes in-frame clones alone and lacks a portion of them. Of approximately 44,000 clones listed, approximately 90% are singletons. Source: CD4+ T cells from peripheral blood mononuclear cells, taken in the third trimester of pregnancy. The receptor source for this set is a female donor with multiple sclerosis, enrolled in a pregnancy study. The CDR3 runs from the conserved cysteine through the conserved F or W. D genes are given only for firm matches. Only part of the rows carry a size: once, few, many, or a class if the clone is expanded.

j_call	d_call	v_call	clone_size	cdr3_aa	cdr3_nt
TRBJ2-7	-	TRBV11-3	-	CASQKGQNSYEQYF	TGTGCCAGCCAAAAGGGGCAAAACTCCTACGAGCAGTACTTC
TRBJ1-2	TRBD1	TRBV27	-	CASRIGQAGYTF	TGTGCCAGCAGGATAGGACAGGCTGGCTACACCTTC
TRBJ2-7	-	TRBV5-1	once	CASSRLTGGSYEQYF	TGCGCCAGCAGCCGACTGACAGGCGGCTCCTACGAGCAGTACTTC
TRBJ2-1	-	TRBV18	-	CASSPPGSHDDNEQFF	TGTGCCAGCTCACCGCCCGGGTCCCATGACGACAATGAGCAGTTCTTC
TRBJ2-3	TRBD1	TRBV9	-	CASSVEGTASTDTQYF	TGTGCCAGCAGCGTAGAGGGGACAGCTAGCACAGATACGCAGTATTTT
TRBJ2-2	-	TRBV4-3	once	CASSQDRGFSGELFF	TGCGCCAGCAGCCAAGATCGGGGGTTTTCCGGGGAGCTGTTTTTT
TRBJ2-1	TRBD2	TRBV6-5	-	CASSSTSGRGNEQFF	TGTGCCAGCAGTTCAACTAGCGGGAGAGGAAATGAGCAGTTCTTC
TRBJ1-2	-	TRBV7-2	-	CASRFTGTYGYTF	TGTGCCAGCCGATTTACAGGGACGTATGGCTACACCTTC
TRBJ2-1	TRBD2	TRBV9	-	CASRGGLAGAGEQFF	TGTGCCAGCAGGGGGGGACTAGCGGGAGCGGGTGAGCAGTTCTTC
TRBJ1-5	-	TRBV7-2	-	CASSSRSNQPQHF	TGTGCCAGCAGCTCTCGTAGCAATCAGCCCCAGCATTTT
TRBJ2-1	TRBD2	TRBV19	-	CASSNSGRAYNEQFF	TGTGCCAGTAGTAATAGCGGGAGGGCCTACAATGAGCAGTTCTTC
TRBJ2-6	TRBD1	TRBV18	-	CASSPRTGGAGANVLTF	TGTGCCAGCTCACCAAGGACAGGGGGCGCTGGGGCCAACGTCCTGACTTTC
TRBJ1-2	-	TRBV19	-	CASSMGEGLSDGYTF	TGTGCCAGTAGTATGGGAGAGGGTCTTTCTGATGGCTACACCTTC
TRBJ1-1	TRBD1	TRBV7-9	-	CASSSYPDRASTEAFF	TGTGCCAGCAGCTCTTATCCTGACAGGGCAAGCACTGAAGCTTTCTTT
TRBJ1-1	-	TRBV7-8	-	CASSLGRGEGTEAFF	TGTGCCAGCAGCTTGGGGAGAGGGGAGGGCACTGAAGCTTTCTTT
TRBJ2-1	TRBD2	TRBV11-2	-	CASSTRTSGRFEQFF	TGTGCCAGCAGCACAAGGACTAGCGGGAGATTTGAGCAGTTCTTC
TRBJ2-7	-	TRBV5-4	once	CASSLVGDPYEQYF	TGTGCCAGCAGCTTGGTAGGAGACCCCTACGAGCAGTACTTC
TRBJ1-5	-	TRBV30	-	CAWSVEGIQPQHF	TGTGCCTGGAGTGTAGAGGGCATTCAGCCCCAGCATTTT
TRBJ1-3	-	TRBV28	few	CASSFYRAGNTIYF	TGTGCCAGCAGTTTTTACAGGGCTGGAAACACCATATATTTT
TRBJ2-3	-	TRBV19	-	CASSGGRGSTDTQYF	TGTGCCAGTAGTGGTGGGAGGGGGAGCACAGATACGCAGTATTTT
TRBJ2-1	TRBD2	TRBV4-2	-	CASSQETSGAYNEQFF	TGTGCCAGCAGCCAAGAGACTAGCGGGGCCTACAATGAGCAGTTCTTC
TRBJ2-2	TRBD2	TRBV18	once	CASSPFTPSGRSGELFF	TGTGCCAGCTCACCATTTACTCCTAGCGGGAGGTCCGGGGAGCTGTTTTTT
TRBJ2-7	TRBD1	TRBV5-1	-	CASSLTGTSYEQYF	TGCGCCAGCAGCCTGACAGGGACCTCCTACGAGCAGTACTTC
TRBJ2-3	-	TRBV18	-	CASSPQGQSSTDTQYF	TGTGCCAGCTCACCGCAAGGACAGTCGTCCACAGATACGCAGTATTTT
TRBJ2-1	TRBD2	TRBV19	-	CASRNPGTSGSDNEQFF	TGTGCCAGTAGAAACCCCGGGACTAGCGGGAGTGACAATGAGCAGTTCTTC
TRBJ2-1	-	TRBV30	once	CAWSVIQRVSNEQFF	TGTGCCTGGAGTGTTATCCAGCGTGTTAGCAATGAGCAGTTCTTC
TRBJ1-2	-	TRBV7-2	-	CASSLAAGDYGYTF	TGTGCCAGCAGCTTAGCGGCGGGCGACTATGGCTACACCTTC
TRBJ1-1	TRBD1	TRBV5-1	-	CASSLGGDRVNTEAFF	TGCGCCAGCAGCTTGGGGGGGGACAGGGTGAACACTGAAGCTTTCTTT